A selection of T cell receptor beta chains follows, all from one sample in a study of regulatory T cells in long-lasting Graves disease. TCRdb re-called the multiplex PCR reads with MiXCR, one entry per CDR3 protein. The profile shows approximately 350,000 distinct CDR3 sequences, roughly 16% of them singletons. These sequences were also reported in another study, on T cells in Graves' hyperthyroidism and ophthalmopathy.

Sample: peripheral blood mononuclear cells (PBMCs), taken at new diagnosis, from a patient treated with antithyroid drugs. Receptors were obtained from a woman in her late teens or twenties with Graves disease. Each CDR3 is given with its conserved first and last residue. The D gene is left open where the match is weak. The listing skips clone size in some rows; elsewhere it reads once, few, many or a size class.

15	TRBJ1-1	TRBD1	TRBV5-1	many	CASPDREIFNTEAFF	TGCGCCAGTCCGGACAGGGAGATTTTCAACACTGAAGCTTTCTTT
13	TRBJ1-1	NA	TRBV3-1	many	CASKRSGRTEAFF	TGTGCCAGCAAAAGATCGGGGCGCACTGAAGCTTTCTTT
13	TRBJ2-2	TRBD1	TRBV30	many	CAWNRGDTGELFF	TGTGCCTGGAACAGGGGGGACACCGGGGAGCTGTTTTTT
14	TRBJ1-5	NA	TRBV30	many	CAWSPGPSNQPQHF	TGTGCCTGGAGTCCCGGGCCTAGCAATCAGCCCCAGCATTTT
18	TRBJ1-2	NA	TRBV9	NA	CASSVAKGHSRPNYGYTF	TGTGCCAGCAGCGTAGCAAAGGGGCACAGCCGACCTAACTATGGCTACACCTTC
16	TRBJ2-2	NA	TRBV7-2	NA	CTSSLEGGSNTGELFF	TGTACCAGCAGCTTAGAGGGGGGCTCGAACACCGGGGAGCTGTTTTTT
14	TRBJ1-6	NA	TRBV6-2/TRBV6-3	NA	CASSSTERNSPLHF	TGTGCCAGCAGTTCGACAGAAAGGAATTCACCCCTCCACTTT
15	TRBJ2-5	NA	TRBV5-8	many	CASSYKQGLRETQYF	TGTGCCAGCAGCTATAAACAGGGTTTGCGGGAGACCCAGTACTTC
14	TRBJ1-2	TRBD1	TRBV20-1	many	CSARGGGDLSGYTF	TGCAGTGCTAGGGGAGGGGGCGACCTCTCTGGCTACACCTTC
15	TRBJ2-7	TRBD1	TRBV19	few	CASSAGQGDYYEQYF	TGTGCCAGTAGTGCGGGACAGGGAGACTACTACGAGCAGTACTTC
14	TRBJ2-1	TRBD2	TRBV7-9	NA	CASSSLAGDNEQFF	TGTGCCAGCAGCTCCTTAGCGGGAGACAATGAGCAGTTCTTC
14	TRBJ2-1	NA	TRBV10-1	NA	CASSNDLGGDEQFF	TGCGCCAGCAGTAACGACCTAGGGGGGGATGAGCAGTTCTTC
15	TRBJ1-3	NA	TRBV30	many	CAWSLARSSGNTIYF	TGTGCCTGGAGTCTAGCCAGGTCCTCTGGAAACACCATATATTTT
13	TRBJ1-2	NA	TRBV29-1	few	CSVGAGPVQGYTF	TGCAGCGTTGGTGCGGGGCCCGTACAAGGTTACACCTTC
12	TRBJ2-2	NA	TRBV10-1	few	CASAGPTGELFF	TGCGCCAGTGCGGGACCCACCGGGGAGCTGTTTTTT
15	TRBJ2-7	TRBD1	TRBV28	few	CASSIGTVSSYEQYF	TGTGCCAGCAGTATTGGGACAGTAAGCTCCTACGAGCAGTACTTC
15	TRBJ2-3	NA	TRBV19	NA	CASSPRGPSTDTQYF	TGTGCCAGTAGCCCTCGGGGCCCCAGCACAGATACGCAGTATTTT
15	TRBJ2-2	TRBD2	TRBV2	many	CASQTSGSNTGELFF	TGTGCCAGCCAGACTAGCGGATCGAACACCGGGGAGCTGTTTTTT
13	TRBJ1-1	NA	TRBV29-1	NA	CSISGTSNTEAFF	TGCAGCATCTCCGGGACATCGAACACTGAAGCTTTCTTT
13	TRBJ2-2	NA	TRBV10-3	few	CAISDRDTGELFF	TGTGCCATCAGTGACAGGGACACCGGGGAGCTGTTTTTT
19	TRBJ2-1	TRBD2	TRBV6-1	few	CASSSLTSGGPSSYNEQFF	TGTGCCAGCAGCTCGTTGACTAGCGGGGGTCCTAGCTCCTACAATGAGCAGTTCTTC
16	TRBJ2-7	NA	TRBV5-5	NA	CASSLQKGGLSYEQYF	TGTGCCAGCAGCCTACAAAAAGGGGGTCTTTCCTACGAGCAGTACTTC
14	TRBJ2-7	NA	TRBV28	many	CASSPQGSGYEQYF	TGTGCCAGCAGTCCCCAGGGTTCGGGCTACGAGCAGTACTTC
17	TRBJ2-1	TRBD2	TRBV7-2	many	CASRQPSGSPTIDEQFF	TGTGCCAGCAGGCAACCTAGCGGGAGTCCCACAATCGATGAGCAGTTCTTC
17	TRBJ1-1	TRBD1	TRBV11-2	many	CASSRGTGGSLGTEAFF	TGTGCCAGCAGCCGCGGGACAGGGGGATCCTTGGGCACTGAAGCTTTCTTT
13	TRBJ1-1	NA	TRBV10-3	many	CAIKGYENTEAFF	TGTGCCATCAAGGGGTACGAGAACACTGAAGCTTTCTTT
14	TRBJ1-1	NA	TRBV3-1	many	CASSPSGASTEAFF	TGTGCCAGCAGCCCATCAGGGGCGAGTACTGAAGCTTTCTTT
15	TRBJ1-2	TRBD1	TRBV18	NA	CASSPRTGPDRGYTF	TGTGCCAGCTCACCGCGGACAGGGCCAGATCGTGGCTACACCTTC
12	TRBJ2-7	TRBD2	TRBV7-2	NA	CASSIPGGEQYF	TGTGCCAGCAGCATCCCGGGGGGCGAGCAGTACTTC
15	TRBJ2-1	NA	TRBV7-8	few	CASSLGDYQGREQFF	TGTGCCAGCAGCTTAGGTGACTACCAGGGGCGTGAGCAGTTCTTC
16	TRBJ2-5	NA	TRBV28	few	CASSDFVRDPLKTQYF	TGTGCCAGCAGCGATTTTGTGAGGGACCCATTGAAGACCCAGTACTTC
15	TRBJ1-4	NA	TRBV7-8	NA	CASSSAGRDGEKLFF	TGTGCCAGCAGCTCGGCGGGCAGGGACGGTGAAAAACTGTTTTTT
16	TRBJ2-2	TRBD1	TRBV10-3	few	CAISDPGTGNTGELFF	TGTGCCATCAGTGACCCGGGGACAGGGAACACCGGGGAGCTGTTTTTT
15	TRBJ2-5	TRBD2	TRBV5-6	many	CASTGGGNLQETQYF	TGTGCCAGCACCGGCGGGGGGAACCTCCAAGAGACCCAGTACTTC
12	TRBJ2-7	NA	TRBV6-2/TRBV6-3	NA	CASQRGPYEQYF	TGTGCCAGCCAAAGGGGCCCCTACGAGCAGTACTTC
13	TRBJ1-1	NA	TRBV11-2	many	CASRRTGVVEAFF	TGTGCCAGCAGACGAACCGGGGTGGTTGAAGCTTTCTTT
16	TRBJ2-1	TRBD1	TRBV11-2	NA	CASSSFYRRGLNEQFF	TGTGCCAGCAGCTCCTTTTATCGCAGGGGGCTTAATGAGCAGTTCTTC